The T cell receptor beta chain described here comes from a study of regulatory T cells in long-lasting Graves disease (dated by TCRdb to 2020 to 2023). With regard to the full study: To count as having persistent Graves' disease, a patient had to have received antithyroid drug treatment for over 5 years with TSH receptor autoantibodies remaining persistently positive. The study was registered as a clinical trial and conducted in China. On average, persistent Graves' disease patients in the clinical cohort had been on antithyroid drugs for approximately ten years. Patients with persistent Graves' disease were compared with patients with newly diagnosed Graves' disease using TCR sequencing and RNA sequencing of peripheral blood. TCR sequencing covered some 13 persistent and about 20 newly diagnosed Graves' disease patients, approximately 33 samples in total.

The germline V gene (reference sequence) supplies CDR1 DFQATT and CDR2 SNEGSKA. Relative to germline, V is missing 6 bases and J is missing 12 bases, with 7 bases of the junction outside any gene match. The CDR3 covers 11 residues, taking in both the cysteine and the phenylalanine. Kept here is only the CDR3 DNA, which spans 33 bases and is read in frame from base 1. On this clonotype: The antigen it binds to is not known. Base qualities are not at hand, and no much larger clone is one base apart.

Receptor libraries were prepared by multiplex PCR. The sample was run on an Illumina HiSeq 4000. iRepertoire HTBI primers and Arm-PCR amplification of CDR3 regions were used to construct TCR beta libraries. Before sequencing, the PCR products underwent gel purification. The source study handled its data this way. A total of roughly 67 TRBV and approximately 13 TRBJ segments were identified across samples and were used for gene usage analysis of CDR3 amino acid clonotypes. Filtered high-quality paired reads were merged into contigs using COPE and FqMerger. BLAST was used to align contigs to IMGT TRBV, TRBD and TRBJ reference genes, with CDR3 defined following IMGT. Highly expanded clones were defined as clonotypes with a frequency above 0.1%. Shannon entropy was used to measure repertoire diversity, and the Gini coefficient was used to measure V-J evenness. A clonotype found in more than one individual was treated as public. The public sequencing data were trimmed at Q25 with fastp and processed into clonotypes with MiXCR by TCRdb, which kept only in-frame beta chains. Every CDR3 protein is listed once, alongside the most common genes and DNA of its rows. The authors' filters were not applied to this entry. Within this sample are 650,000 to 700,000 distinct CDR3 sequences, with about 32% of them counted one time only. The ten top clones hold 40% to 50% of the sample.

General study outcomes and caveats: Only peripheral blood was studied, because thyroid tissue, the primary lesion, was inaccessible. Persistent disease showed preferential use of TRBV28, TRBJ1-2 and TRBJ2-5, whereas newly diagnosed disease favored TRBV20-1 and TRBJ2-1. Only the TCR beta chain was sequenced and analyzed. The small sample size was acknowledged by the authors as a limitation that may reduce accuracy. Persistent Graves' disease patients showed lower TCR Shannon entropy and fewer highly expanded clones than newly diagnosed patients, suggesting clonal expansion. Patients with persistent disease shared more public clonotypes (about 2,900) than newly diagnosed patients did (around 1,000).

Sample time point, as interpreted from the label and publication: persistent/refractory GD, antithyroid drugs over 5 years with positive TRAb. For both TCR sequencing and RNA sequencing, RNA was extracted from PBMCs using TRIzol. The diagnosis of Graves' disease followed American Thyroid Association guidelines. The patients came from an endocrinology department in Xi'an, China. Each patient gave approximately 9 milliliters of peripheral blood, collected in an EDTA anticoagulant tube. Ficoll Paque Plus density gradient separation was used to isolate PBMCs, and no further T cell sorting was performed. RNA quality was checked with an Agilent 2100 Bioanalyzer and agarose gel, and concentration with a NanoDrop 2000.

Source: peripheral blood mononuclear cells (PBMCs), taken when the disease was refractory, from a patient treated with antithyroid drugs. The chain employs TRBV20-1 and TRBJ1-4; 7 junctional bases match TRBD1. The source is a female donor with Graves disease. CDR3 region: CSAAFGTELFF. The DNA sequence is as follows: TGCAGTGCCGCCTTTGGGACAGAACTGTTTTTT.